One sample yielded the 7 T cell receptor beta chains listed below, sequenced in a study of T cell changes during pregnancy in multiple sclerosis. Sequenced by immunoSEQ multiplex PCR; TCRdb stores in-frame clones only, minus some. The data contain about 44,000 clones, around 96% of them singletons. Sequencing used peripheral blood, obtained in the second trimester of pregnancy. Receptor source: a female donor with multiple sclerosis, enrolled in a pregnancy study.

The chain carries TRBV28 and TRBJ2-5; 7 bases line up with TRBD1. J gave up 4 bases and V 1 base, and 0 bases lay outside the gene matches. In germline, CDR1 is MDHEN, CDR2 SYDVKM. CDR3 length: 13 amino acids. This chain's CDR3 is CASSLSGGETQYF. The CDR3 nucleotides read TGTGCCAGCAGTTTATCAGGGGGAGAGACCCAGTACTTC.

The chain employs TRBV10-3 and TRBJ2-5; D remains ambiguous. The CDR3 covers 14 residues. Per germline, CDR1 ENHRY and CDR2 SYGVKD. V was shortened by 6 bases and J by 0 bases, with 11 bases between the two germline ends. The CDR3 protein is CAIRGGPDQETQYF. The CDR3 DNA reads as TGTGCCATCAGAGGTGGGCCCGACCAAGAGACCCAGTACTTC.

This rearrangement joins TRBV30 to TRBJ2-2; perhaps TRBD2 as D (5 bases). The CDR3 spans 14 residues. Germline CDR1 is GTSNPN and CDR2 is SVGIG (reference sequence). Trimming took off 2 bases at V and 4 bases at J, with 11 bases between the two ends. For the CDR3, the DNA is TGTGCCTGGAGTAGAGGGAGAGGCACCGGGGAGCTGTTTTTT. Its translation: CAWSRGRGTGELFF.

V gene TRBV6-1 combines with J gene TRBJ2-5; 11 nucleotides match TRBD2. Germline V gives CDR1 MNHNS, CDR2 SASEGT. The CDR3 contains 15 residues. V lost 6 bases to trimming and J lost 1 base; unmatched junction nucleotides: 4. The CDR3 DNA sequence: TGTGCCAGCAGCCTGGGACTAGCGGTCCAAGAGACCCAGTACTTC. Amino acid sequence: CASSLGLAVQETQYF.

V usage is TRBV5-1 and J usage is TRBJ2-2, with D possibly being TRBD1 (6 bases). CDR1 is SGHRS and CDR2 is YFSETQ in the germline V gene. Deletions cut 0 bases from V and 5 bases from J, with 14 bases between. The CDR3 covers 16 residues. The CDR3 reads CASSLGPGQWTGELFF. Written as DNA, the CDR3 is TGCGCCAGCAGCTTGGGGCCCGGACAGTGGACCGGGGAGCTGTTTTTT.

V usage is TRBV19 and J usage is TRBJ2-5, with D unresolved. The germline V gene encodes CDR1 LNHDA and CDR2 SQIVND (reference sequence). V was pared by 1 base and J by 5 bases, with 8 bases between. This CDR3 spans 13 amino acids. This CDR3 is CASSIGAYETQYF. The CDR3 nucleotides read TGTGCCAGTAGTATAGGGGCGTATGAGACCCAGTACTTC.

The chain is built from TRBV6-5 and TRBJ1-1; D not resolved. Deletions cut 1 base from V and 6 bases from J, with 12 bases between. Looked up from germline, CDR1 is MNHEY and CDR2 is SVGAGI. There are 14 residues in the CDR3. The CDR3 DNA reads as TGTGCCAGCAGTTACTTAATTCCGGCGGCTGAAGCTTTCTTT. It is translated as CASSYLIPAAEAFF.